The 8 T cell receptor beta chains listed next were all sequenced from one sample in a study of blood T cells in healthy people across ages. Using a J-beta primer mix together with a sample-barcoded 5' primer, a second PCR was run for about 6 to 11 cycles. TCRdb re-called the 5' RACE reads through MiXCR, storing one row per CDR3 protein. The repertoire holds around 710,000 distinct CDR3 sequences, with about 42% as singletons. Material for sequencing was blood. These receptors all stem from a woman aged 55-70 years in good health.

Points on this clonotype: A single base separates this from a much larger clone, so it may be a read error. This chain connects TRBV13 to TRBJ2-1; D tentatively reads TRBD1 or TRBD2 (5 bases each). The CDR3 is 12 residues long. Germline V gene data show CDR1 as PRHDT and CDR2 as FYEKMQ (reference sequence). The V gene lost 7 bases and the J gene lost 10 bases, with 14 bases spanning the gap. The CDR3 DNA reads TGTGCCAGCATCTGGGGACGGAAAGAGCAGTTCTTC. Translating it yields CASIWGRKEQFF.

There are a few counts of this clonotype. This rearrangement joins TRBV7-2 to TRBJ2-7; D not certain. Deletions cut 5 bases from V and 4 bases from J, with 9 bases between. The CDR3 is 12 amino acids. Germline values: CDR1 SGHTA, CDR2 FQGNSA. The DNA of the CDR3 is TGTGCCAGCAGCCCCACATATTACGAGCAGTACTTC. It specifies CASSPTYYEQYF.

The chain recombines TRBV14 with TRBJ2-3; TRBD2 aligns across 10 bases. Germline-derived CDR1 and CDR2 are SGHDN and FVKESK. The CDR3 has 14 residues. V lost 2 bases, J lost 6 bases, and 2 bases stayed unmatched. CDR3 coding DNA: TGTGCCAGCAGCCAACTAGCGGGAGATGATACGCAGTATTTT. It specifies CASSQLAGDDTQYF.

This clonotype was seen only a few times. The chain has TRBV10-3 and TRBJ1-2; possible D gene TRBD1, 6 bases. The CDR3 has 16 residues. The germline V gene encodes CDR1 ENHRY and CDR2 SYGVKD. V gave up 0 bases and J gave up 6 bases, with 17 bases separating them. The CDR3 nucleotides are TGTGCCATCAGTGAGTCGGAGGCAGGGGCATTTGATGGCTACACCTTC. This codes for CAISESEAGAFDGYTF.

On this clonotype itself: Its ends do not fully match the called genes, so a read error is possible. The chain recombines TRBV12-5 with TRBJ2-5, with D hard to call. The CDR3 runs to 13 residues. Looked up from germline, CDR1 is LGHNT and CDR2 is FRNRAP. The CDR3 protein is CASGVVSTVKQYF. DNA of the CDR3: TGTGCTAGTGGTGTGGTATCTACCGTCAAGCAGTACTTC.

The chain links TRBV11-2 to TRBJ2-3; D may be TRBD2 (6 bases). Germline loops: CDR1 SGHAT, CDR2 FQNNGV. With 0 bases removed from V and 9 bases from J, the gap between germline ends came to 10 bases. This CDR3 spans 13 amino acids. The CDR3 DNA reads as TGTGCCAGCAGCTTAGAGTGGGCGGGAACGCAGTATTTT. It yields the protein CASSLEWAGTQYF.

This clonotype was recorded once. The chain couples TRBV20-1 to TRBJ1-4, with D tentatively TRBD1 (5 bases). Trimming removed 6 bases at V and 8 bases at J, with 19 bases between. The CDR3 has 14 residues. From germline, CDR1 is DFQATT and CDR2 SNEGSKA (reference sequence). For the CDR3, the DNA is TGCAGTGCCCCCACCAAAAAAGGGGAAGAAAAACTGTTTTTT. It encodes CSAPTKKGEEKLFF.

This clonotype turned up a few times. The rearrangement uses TRBV4-2 and TRBJ2-1; 8 bases agree with TRBD2. The J segment lost 3 bases and the V segment lost 0 bases, leaving 7 bases of the junction unmatched. The CDR3 consists of 17 residues. Germline V gives CDR1 LGHNA, CDR2 YNFKEQ. CDR3 in amino acids: CASSQEVAGRVYNEQFF. In DNA, the CDR3 is TGTGCCAGCAGCCAAGAGGTAGCGGGAAGGGTCTACAATGAGCAGTTCTTC.